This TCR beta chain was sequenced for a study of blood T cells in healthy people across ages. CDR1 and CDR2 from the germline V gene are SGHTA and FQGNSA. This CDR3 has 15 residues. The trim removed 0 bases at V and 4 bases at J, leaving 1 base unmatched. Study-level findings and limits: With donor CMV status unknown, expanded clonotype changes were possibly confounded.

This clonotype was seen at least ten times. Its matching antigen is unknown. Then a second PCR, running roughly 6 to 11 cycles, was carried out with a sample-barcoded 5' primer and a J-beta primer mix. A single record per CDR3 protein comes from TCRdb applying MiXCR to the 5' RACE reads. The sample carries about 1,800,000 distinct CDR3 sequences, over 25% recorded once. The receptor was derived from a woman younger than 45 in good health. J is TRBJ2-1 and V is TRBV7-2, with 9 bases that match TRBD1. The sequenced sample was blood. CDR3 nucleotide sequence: TGTGCCAGCAGCTTAGCGGGACAGGGATACAATGAGCAGTTCTTC. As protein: CASSLAGQGYNEQFF.